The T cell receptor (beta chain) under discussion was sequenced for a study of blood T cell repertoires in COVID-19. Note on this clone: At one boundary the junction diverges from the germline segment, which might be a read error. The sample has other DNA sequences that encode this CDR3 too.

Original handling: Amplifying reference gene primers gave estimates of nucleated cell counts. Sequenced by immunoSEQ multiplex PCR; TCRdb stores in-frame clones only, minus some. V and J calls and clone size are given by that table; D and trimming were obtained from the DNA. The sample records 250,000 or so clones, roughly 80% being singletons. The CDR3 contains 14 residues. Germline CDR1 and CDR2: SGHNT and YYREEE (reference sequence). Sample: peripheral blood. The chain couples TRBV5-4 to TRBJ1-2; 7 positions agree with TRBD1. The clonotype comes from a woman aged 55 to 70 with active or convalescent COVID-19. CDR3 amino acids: CASSLEQGFYGYTF. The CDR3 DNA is TGTGCCAGCAGCTTGGAACAGGGGTTTTATGGTTACACCTTC.